Listed below are T cell receptor beta chains from one sample, sequenced in a study of blood T cell repertoires in COVID-19. Clones were read by immunoSEQ multiplex PCR, and TCRdb kept only the in-frame ones, dropping some. The table records fewer than 300,000 clones, 83% of them present only once. The sequenced sample was peripheral blood. The receptors were gathered from a woman aged 45-59 years who had recovered from COVID-19. Both conserved end residues are part of each CDR3. Fields, in order: J gene, V gene, D gene, clone size, CDR3 DNA, CDR3 protein. D genes are given only for firm matches. A row's size may be missing; if present it is once, few, many or a size class.

>TRBJ2-7|TRBV5-1|TRBD1|.
TGCGCCAGCAGCGGAGGGACAGGGGGGCCCTACGAGCAGTACTTC
CASSGGTGGPYEQYF
>TRBJ2-3|TRBV28|TRBD2|.
TGTGCCAGCAGTTTTCGTAGCGGGAGAGCAAACGGGGAGTATTTT
CASSFRSGRANGEYF
>TRBJ2-6|TRBV5-8|TRBD2|.
TGTGCCAGCAGCTACCAGGGGACTAGCGGGAACTCTGGGGCCAACGTCCTGACTTTC
CASSYQGTSGNSGANVLTF
>TRBJ2-2|TRBV6-4|TRBD1|.
TGTGCCAGCACGCGCGACAGGGGGCTGGCCGGGGAGCTGTTTTTT
CASTRDRGLAGELFF
>TRBJ1-2|TRBV7-9|TRBD1|.
TGTGCCAGCAGCTTAGGACAGGGCCTCTACTATGGCTACACCTTC
CASSLGQGLYYGYTF
>TRBJ2-7|TRBV6-1|TRBD1|once
TGTGCCAGCAGTGAAGCAGGGACAGGGGGCTCCTACGAGCAGTACTTC
CASSEAGTGGSYEQYF
>TRBJ2-7|TRBV6-5|TRBD1|.
TGTGCCAGCAGTTCCGCCAGGGACAGGGTCTACGAGCAGTACTTC
CASSSARDRVYEQYF
>TRBJ2-3|TRBV24-1|.|.
TGTGCCACCAGTGATCACGTCGGGAGCTTCACAGATACGCAGTATTTT
CATSDHVGSFTDTQYF
>TRBJ1-3|TRBV7-5|.|.
TGTGTCAGAAGCCGTAAAAAGGACAGGGGGGCTGGAAACACCATATATTTT
CVRSRKKDRGAGNTIYF
>TRBJ1-2|TRBV30|TRBD1|.
TGTGCCTGGAGTCGACAGGGGGAGTACACCTTC
CAWSRQGEYTF
>TRBJ1-2|TRBV4-1|TRBD1|.
TGCGCCAGCAGCCAGAGAGGGGGCCGAGGACAGCTTTTTTATGGCTACACCTTC
CASSQRGGRGQLFYGYTF
>TRBJ2-3|TRBV7-9|.|.
TGTGCCAGCAGCTCTTTTCCTCCGACAGCCGTAGACCTAGATACGCAGTATTTT
CASSSFPPTAVDLDTQYF
>TRBJ1-6|TRBV29-1|TRBD1|few
TGCAGCGTTACCACAGGGGATAATTCACCCCTCCACTTT
CSVTTGDNSPLHF
>TRBJ1-2|TRBV19|TRBD1|few
TGTGCCAGTAACCCCCAGGGACAGGGACCAGCTAACTATGGCTACACCTTC
CASNPQGQGPANYGYTF
>TRBJ2-1|TRBV9|.|.
TGTGCCAGCAGCAAAGCGGAGGACTACAATGAGCAGTTCTTC
CASSKAEDYNEQFF
>TRBJ1-2|TRBV28|TRBD1|.
TGTGCCAGCAGTTTAATTGGGACAGGCGGCTACACCTTC
CASSLIGTGGYTF
>TRBJ2-3|TRBV12-3/TRBV12-4|.|once
TGTGCCAGCAGTTTAACCAGAGGGAATACGCAGTATTTT
CASSLTRGNTQYF
>TRBJ1-5|TRBV7-9|TRBD1|.
TGTGCCAGCAGCTTGGGACAGGGGATCGGCAATCAGCCCCAGCATTTT
CASSLGQGIGNQPQHF